The sequence of this TCR beta chain was determined in a study of blood T cells in healthy people across ages. Study outcomes and limitations: Strong correlation linked observed beta diversity and percent naive T cells.

Comments on this clonotype: No antigen is known for it.

Together with a sample-barcoded 5' primer, a J-beta primer mix was included in a second PCR lasting about 6 to 11 cycles. MiXCR, applied by TCRdb to the 5' RACE reads, yields one record per CDR3 protein. The table has hundreds of thousands of distinct CDR3 sequences, 40% to 45% seen once. V lost 6 bases and J lost 7, with 13 bases in between. The CDR3 length is 12 residues. Germline V gene data show CDR1 as LGHNA and CDR2 as YNFKEQ. The sequence was collected from a man aged 80 or over in good health. The chain recombines TRBV4-2 with TRBJ2-7; the D gene could be TRBD1 or TRBD2 (5 bases each). The sequenced sample was blood. This chain's CDR3 is CASRLSWGEQYF. The CDR3 bases are TGTGCCAGCAGACTCTCGTGGGGGGAGCAGTACTTC.